These 26 T cell receptor beta chains were sequenced from one sample in a study of cytomegalovirus exposure and HLA in healthy donors. Assay used: immunoSEQ multiplex PCR; TCRdb lists only in-frame clones, some missing. The repertoire consists of 200,000 or so clones, with around 86% occurring once and the leading ten covering 1.5% to 2.5%. The source material was PBMCs. Receptors originate from a woman under 30 in good health and CMV-seropositive.

The J gene is TRBJ1-2, the V gene TRBV9; D gene ambiguous. CDR1 and CDR2 from the germline V gene are SGDLS and YYNGEE. V was clipped by 0 bases and J by 8 bases, with 5 bases between them. The CDR3 runs 11 residues. Here the CDR3 DNA reads TGTGCCAGCAGCGTAGGGGCCGGCTACACCTTC. Translated: CASSVGAGYTF.

V and J are TRBV28 and TRBJ2-7; 9 positions match TRBD1. With V trimmed by 4 bases and J by 6 bases, 13 bases remained unmatched. The CDR3 is made up of 16 amino acids. Germline values: CDR1 MDHEN, CDR2 SYDVKM. The CDR3 bases are TGTGCCAGCAGTTCAGACTACCGGGACAGGGCATCCGAGCAGTACTTC. Protein sequence: CASSSDYRDRASEQYF.

This clone was recorded once. The chain is built from TRBV5-4 and TRBJ1-1; 9 bases match TRBD1. Germline CDR1 reads SGHNT; CDR2 reads YYREEE (reference sequence). The CDR3 extends over 15 amino acids. The V gene end was trimmed by 3 bases and the J gene end by 7 bases; junction bases not matched to a gene: 10. The CDR3 bases are TGTGCCAGCAGCTGGGACAGGGCGCAGTTCGGTGAAGCTTTCTTT. Translated, it gives CASSWDRAQFGEAFF.

The V call is TRBV30, the J call TRBJ1-2; tentatively, D is TRBD1 (6 bases). Trimming removed 5 bases at V and 6 bases at J, with 10 bases between. The CDR3 totals 11 residues. CDR1 GTSNPN and CDR2 SVGIG come from the germline V gene (reference sequence). The chain's CDR3 is CAWSRGDGYTF. CDR3 nucleotide sequence: TGTGCCTGGTCCAGGGGAGATGGCTACACCTTC.

In its sample, this clone was seen a few times. This chain uses TRBV13 with TRBJ2-7; 11 positions match TRBD1. V trimming: 5 bases; J trimming: 2 bases; junction bases outside the gene matches: 11. CDR3 length: 17 residues. Germline V gives CDR1 PRHDT, CDR2 FYEKMQ (reference sequence). CDR3 sequence (DNA): TGTGCCAGCAGCCCCCGCCGGGACAGGGGGTTCACCTACGAGCAGTACTTC. It is translated as CASSPRRDRGFTYEQYF.

This sequence joins TRBV2 and TRBJ2-1, with D tentatively TRBD1 (7 bases). CDR3 length equals 16 residues. V lost 8 bases and J lost 7, with 24 bases in between. In germline, CDR1 is SNHLY, CDR2 FYNNEI. The CDR3 nucleotides read TGTGCCAGCTACAGGGGTGCAGGGTTCGGAGGGAATGAGCAGTTCTTC. This translates into CASYRGAGFGGNEQFF.

The V and J genes are TRBV28 and TRBJ1-5; 7 nucleotides align to TRBD1. This CDR3 has 14 amino acids. The germline CDR1 and CDR2 sequences are MDHEN and SYDVKM. V lost 6 bases and J lost 3; bases outside the gene matches: 5. The CDR3 sequence is CASRETGPNQPQHF. The DNA for the CDR3 is TGTGCCAGCAGGGAGACAGGGCCCAATCAGCCCCAGCATTTT. The complete variable domain, with remaining parts taken from reference TRBV28 and TRBJ1-5, reads DVKVTQSSRYLVKRTGEKVFLECVQDMDHENMFWYRQDPGLGLRLIYFSYDVKMKEKGDIPEGYSVSREKKERFSLILESASTNQTSMYLCASRETGPNQPQHFGDGTRLSIL.

The chain uses TRBV27 and TRBJ2-7, with TRBD1 identical over 7 bases. The CDR3 length is 15 residues. The junction had 12 bases not matched to a gene; V was cut back by 5 bases and J by 5 bases. CDR1 is MNHEY and CDR2 is SMNVEV in the germline V gene (reference sequence). Here the CDR3 reads CASSQLQGNRNEQYF. The CDR3 DNA follows: TGTGCCAGCAGTCAATTACAGGGGAATAGGAACGAGCAGTACTTC.

The chain is built from TRBV6-5 and TRBJ1-2; 7 nucleotides line up with TRBD1. The length of the CDR3 is 15 residues. J was trimmed by 0 bases and V by 6 bases; bases with no gene match: 7. Germline CDR1 and CDR2: MNHEY and SVGAGI. CDR3 in amino acids: CASSQGQLANYGYTF. CDR3 bases: TGTGCCAGCAGCCAGGGACAGTTAGCTAACTATGGCTACACCTTC.

In its sample, this clone was seen once. This chain connects TRBV5-1 to TRBJ2-3, with D maybe TRBD2 (5 bases). The germline V gene encodes CDR1 SGHRS and CDR2 YFSETQ. The CDR3 spans 15 residues. Trimming removed 5 bases at V and 2 bases at J, with 15 bases between. CDR3 in amino acids: CASRRYEGITDTQYF. CDR3 coding DNA: TGCGCCAGCAGGCGGTACGAGGGAATCACAGATACGCAGTATTTT.

CDR3 region: CASSLNRGGWETQYF. The CDR3 DNA follows: TGTGCCAGCAGTTTGAACAGGGGCGGGTGGGAGACCCAGTACTTC. The rearrangement uses TRBV28 and TRBJ2-5, with TRBD1 matching 7 bases. Germline values: CDR1 MDHEN, CDR2 SYDVKM. The CDR3 covers 15 residues. The J segment lost 5 bases and the V segment lost 3 bases, leaving 9 bases of the junction unmatched.

This rearrangement joins TRBV7-9 to TRBJ1-4; TRBD1 matches at 7 bases. The CDR3 sequence is 14 residues long. Germline V gene data show CDR1 as SEHNR and CDR2 as FQNEAQ (reference sequence). The V gene end was trimmed by 5 bases and the J gene end by 4 bases; junction bases not matched to a gene: 4. The CDR3 coding sequence is TGTGCCAGCAGCCCCGGGACAGATAATGAAAAACTGTTTTTT. Translation gives CASSPGTDNEKLFF.

The rearrangement links TRBV5-1 to TRBJ2-2; 7 bases fit TRBD1. The CDR3 length is 15 residues. Trimming at V came to 2 bases and at J to 1 base, leaving 2 bases not matched to a gene. Germline assignment: CDR1 SGHRS and CDR2 YFSETQ. CDR3 coding DNA: TGCGCCAGCAGCTTAGGGACAGTGAACACCGGGGAGCTGTTTTTT. It codes for CASSLGTVNTGELFF.

This chain links TRBV5-1 with TRBJ1-4; perhaps TRBD1 as D (6 bases). CDR3 length equals 14 residues. Trimming took off 0 bases at V and 4 bases at J, with 7 bases between the two ends. Germline CDR1 SGHRS, CDR2 YFSETQ. The CDR3 nucleotides read TGCGCCAGCAGCTTGGCAGGGGATAATGAAAAACTGTTTTTT. Amino acids: CASSLAGDNEKLFF.

The rearrangement links TRBV2 to TRBJ1-3; D is undetermined. V gave up 9 bases and J gave up 2 bases, with 17 bases separating them. This CDR3 is 15 amino acids long. Germline V gene sequence: CDR1 SNHLY, CDR2 FYNNEI. The CDR3: CASSRGRQTGNTIYF. CDR3 nucleotides: TGTGCCAGTTCCCGAGGGCGGCAGACTGGAAACACCATATATTTT.

The genes are TRBV7-9 and TRBJ2-3; TRBD2 agrees at 10 bases. The V gene end was trimmed by 4 bases and the J gene end by 0 bases; junction bases not matched to a gene: 7. The CDR3 length is 17 residues. In germline, CDR1 is SEHNR, CDR2 FQNEAQ (reference sequence). CDR3 loop: CASSWTSGVTSTDTQYF. The CDR3 DNA follows: TGTGCCAGCAGCTGGACTAGCGGAGTTACTAGCACAGATACGCAGTATTTT. Filled out from reference TRBV7-9 and TRBJ2-3, the complete variable domain reads DTGVSQNPRHKITKRGQNVTFRCDPISEHNRLYWYRQTLGQGPEFLTYFQNEAQLEKSRLLSDRFSAERPKGSFSTLEIQRTEQGDSAMYLCASSWTSGVTSTDTQYFGPGTRLTVL.

Points on this clone: Other DNA sequences in this specimen translate into the identical CDR3. The chain combines TRBV5-1 with TRBJ1-3, with D hard to call. V was pared by 0 bases and J by 4 bases, with 8 bases between. The CDR3 spans 14 residues. Germline-derived CDR1 and CDR2 are SGHRS and YFSETQ. CDR3 in amino acids: CASSLGGVGNTIYF. CDR3 sequence (DNA): TGCGCCAGCAGCTTGGGAGGAGTGGGAAACACCATATATTTT.

The chain has TRBV6-6 and TRBJ1-2; D is perhaps TRBD1 (5 bases). From germline, CDR1 is MNHNY and CDR2 SVGAGI (reference sequence). This CDR3 is 15 amino acids long. Between the trimmed V and J ends, which lost 2 bases and 3 bases, there was a span of 13 bases. This CDR3 reads CASSYGGSEDYGYTF. Written as DNA, the CDR3 is TGTGCCAGCAGTTACGGGGGGTCGGAGGACTATGGCTACACCTTC.

This sequence joins TRBV30 and TRBJ1-2; 9 bases agree with TRBD1. The V segment lost 5 bases and the J segment 4 bases; nucleotides outside the gene matches: 5. Germline assignment: CDR1 GTSNPN and CDR2 SVGIG (reference sequence). The CDR3 has 13 residues. This CDR3 reads CAWATGGFYGYTF. The CDR3 DNA sequence: TGTGCCTGGGCGACAGGGGGGTTCTATGGCTACACCTTC.

This clone occurred a few times. The gene calls are TRBV28 and TRBJ1-2; TRBD1 is a possible D gene (6 bases). CDR3 length equals 15 residues. Looked up from germline, CDR1 is MDHEN and CDR2 is SYDVKM. V was clipped by 3 bases and J by 7 bases, with 18 bases between them. The CDR3 nucleotides read TGTGCCAGCAGTTTCACTCCACAGGGCATCGCTGGCTACACCTTC. Translating gives CASSFTPQGIAGYTF.

The sample holds one count of this clone. This chain uses TRBV7-8 with TRBJ1-1; TRBD1 aligns across 8 bases. The length of the CDR3 is 15 residues. V lost 6 bases, J lost 2 bases, and 8 bases stayed unmatched. Germline-derived CDR1 and CDR2 are SGHVS and FQNEAQ. The CDR3 region is CASRDRQGRNTEAFF. CDR3 DNA sequence: TGTGCCAGCAGAGATAGACAGGGGAGAAACACTGAAGCTTTCTTT.

This clone was recorded only once. The chain has TRBV27 and TRBJ1-5; D perhaps matches TRBD1 (5 bases). Germline CDR1 reads MNHEY; CDR2 reads SMNVEV (reference sequence). The CDR3 is 15 amino acids. Trimming shortened V by 0 bases and J by 9 bases, and 15 bases separated the two germline ends. This CDR3 is CASSLSGPQLRPQHF. The CDR3 region has the DNA TGTGCCAGCAGTTTATCGGGGCCCCAGCTTCGGCCCCAGCATTTT.

The J gene is TRBJ1-3, the V gene TRBV9; no firm D call. The CDR3 loop spans 15 amino acids. Germline CDR1 is SGDLS and CDR2 is YYNGEE. Trimming took off 1 base at V and 2 bases at J, with 10 bases between the two ends. The CDR3 loop reads CASSVLGATGNTIYF. The CDR3 DNA sequence: TGTGCCAGCAGCGTATTAGGAGCTACTGGAAACACCATATATTTT.

The chain employs TRBV28 and TRBJ1-2; 8 nucleotides agree with TRBD1. The ends lost 3 bases at V and 4 bases at J; junction bases unmatched: 13. CDR1 and CDR2 from the germline V gene are MDHEN and SYDVKM. The CDR3 runs to 17 residues. For the CDR3, the DNA is TGTGCCAGCAGTTTTACTTCAGGGGGCGCAGGATTCTATGGCTACACCTTC. Protein product: CASSFTSGGAGFYGYTF.

The rearrangement links TRBV4-1 to TRBJ1-4; tentative D call: TRBD1 (5 bases). The CDR3 covers 17 residues. The germline CDR1 and CDR2 sequences are MGHRA and YSYEKL. V was shortened by 5 bases and J by 2 bases, with 18 bases between the two germline ends. CDR3 in amino acids: CASSAPAGLATNEKLFF. CDR3 sequence (DNA): TGCGCCAGCAGCGCACCCGCAGGGCTTGCGACTAATGAAAAACTGTTTTTT.

The gene calls are TRBV7-3 and TRBJ2-1; 11 bases map to TRBD2. The CDR3 runs 16 residues. With V trimmed by 1 base and J by 6 bases, 5 bases remained unmatched. From germline, CDR1 is SGHTA and CDR2 FQGTGA. CDR3 sequence: CASSLSVLAGGNEQFF. The CDR3 region has the DNA TGTGCCAGCAGCTTAAGTGTTCTAGCGGGAGGCAATGAGCAGTTCTTC.